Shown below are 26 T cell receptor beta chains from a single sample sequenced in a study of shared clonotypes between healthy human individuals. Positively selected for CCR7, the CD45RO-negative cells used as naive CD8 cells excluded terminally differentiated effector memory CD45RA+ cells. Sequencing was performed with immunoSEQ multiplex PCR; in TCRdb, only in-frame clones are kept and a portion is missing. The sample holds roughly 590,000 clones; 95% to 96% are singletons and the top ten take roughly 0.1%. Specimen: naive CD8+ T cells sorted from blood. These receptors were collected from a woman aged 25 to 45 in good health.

CDR3 region: CAREKTGGRYEQYF. The CDR3 DNA follows: TGTGCCAGAGAAAAAACAGGGGGAAGATACGAGCAGTACTTC. This rearrangement joins TRBV6-5 to TRBJ2-7, with TRBD1 matching 8 bases. The junction had 11 bases not matched to a gene; V was cut back by 9 bases and J by 4 bases. CDR3 length equals 14 residues. Germline V gene sequence: CDR1 MNHEY, CDR2 SVGAGI.

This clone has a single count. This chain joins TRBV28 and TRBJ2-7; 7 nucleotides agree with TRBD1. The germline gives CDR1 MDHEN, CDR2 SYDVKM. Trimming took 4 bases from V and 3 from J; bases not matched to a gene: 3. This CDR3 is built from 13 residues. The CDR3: CASSSGQSYEQYF. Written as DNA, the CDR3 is TGTGCCAGCAGTTCGGGACAGAGCTACGAGCAGTACTTC.

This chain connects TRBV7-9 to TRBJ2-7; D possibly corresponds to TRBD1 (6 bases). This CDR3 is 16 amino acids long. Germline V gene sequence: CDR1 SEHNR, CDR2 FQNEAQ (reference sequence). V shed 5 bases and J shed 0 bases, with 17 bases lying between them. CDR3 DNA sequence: TGTGCCAGCAGCAACACCTCGACAGGCTACTCCTACGAGCAGTACTTC. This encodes CASSNTSTGYSYEQYF.

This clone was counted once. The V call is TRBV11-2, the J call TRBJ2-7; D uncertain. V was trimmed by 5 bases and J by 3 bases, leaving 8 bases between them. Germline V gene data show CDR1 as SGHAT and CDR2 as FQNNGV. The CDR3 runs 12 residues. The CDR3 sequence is CASSAELYEQYF. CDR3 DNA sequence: TGTGCCAGCAGCGCCGAGCTCTACGAGCAGTACTTC. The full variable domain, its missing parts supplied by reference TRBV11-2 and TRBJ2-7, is EAGVAQSPRYKIIEKRQSVAFWCNPISGHATLYWYQQILGQGPKLLIQFQNNGVVDDSQLPKDRFSAERLKGVDSTLKIQPAKLEDSAVYLCASSAELYEQYFGPGTRLTVT.

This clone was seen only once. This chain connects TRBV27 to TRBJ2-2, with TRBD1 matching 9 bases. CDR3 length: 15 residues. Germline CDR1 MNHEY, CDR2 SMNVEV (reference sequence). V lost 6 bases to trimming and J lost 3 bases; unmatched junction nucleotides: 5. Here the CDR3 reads CASSAGQGDTGELFF. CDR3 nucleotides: TGTGCCAGCAGCGCGGGACAGGGAGACACCGGGGAGCTGTTTTTT.

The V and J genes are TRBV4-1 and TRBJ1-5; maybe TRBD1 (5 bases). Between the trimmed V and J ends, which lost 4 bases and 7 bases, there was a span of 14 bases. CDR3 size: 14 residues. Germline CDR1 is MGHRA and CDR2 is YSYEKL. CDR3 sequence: CASSPNRQGQPQHF. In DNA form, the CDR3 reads TGCGCCAGCAGCCCGAACCGCCAGGGACAGCCCCAGCATTTT.

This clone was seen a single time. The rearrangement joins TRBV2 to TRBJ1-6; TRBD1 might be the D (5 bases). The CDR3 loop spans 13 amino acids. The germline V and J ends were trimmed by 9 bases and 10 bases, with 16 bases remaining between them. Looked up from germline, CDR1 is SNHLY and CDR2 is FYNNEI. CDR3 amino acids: CASGAGFGSPLHF. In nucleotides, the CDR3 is TGTGCCAGTGGGGCAGGGTTTGGCTCACCCCTCCACTTT.

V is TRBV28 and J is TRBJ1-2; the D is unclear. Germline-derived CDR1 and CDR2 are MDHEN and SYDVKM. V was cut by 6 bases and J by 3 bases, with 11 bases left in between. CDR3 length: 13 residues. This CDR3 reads CASSQDSYYGYTF. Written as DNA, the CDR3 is TGTGCCAGCAGCCAGGATTCTTACTATGGCTACACCTTC.

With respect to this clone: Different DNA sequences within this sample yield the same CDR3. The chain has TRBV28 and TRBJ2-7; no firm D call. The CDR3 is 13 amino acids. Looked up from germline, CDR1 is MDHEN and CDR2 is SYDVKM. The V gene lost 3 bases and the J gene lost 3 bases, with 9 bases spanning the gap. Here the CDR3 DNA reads TGTGCCAGCAGTTTTGGATCAGGCTACGAGCAGTACTTC. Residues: CASSFGSGYEQYF. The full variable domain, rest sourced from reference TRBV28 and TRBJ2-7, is DVKVTQSSRYLVKRTGEKVFLECVQDMDHENMFWYRQDPGLGLRLIYFSYDVKMKEKGDIPEGYSVSREKKERFSLILESASTNQTSMYLCASSFGSGYEQYFGPGTRLTVT.

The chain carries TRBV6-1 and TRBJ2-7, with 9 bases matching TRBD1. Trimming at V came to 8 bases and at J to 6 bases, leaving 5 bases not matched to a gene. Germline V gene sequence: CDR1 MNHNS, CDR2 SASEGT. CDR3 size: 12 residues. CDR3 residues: CASSGTGLEQYF. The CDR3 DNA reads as TGTGCCAGCTCCGGGACAGGGCTCGAGCAGTACTTC.

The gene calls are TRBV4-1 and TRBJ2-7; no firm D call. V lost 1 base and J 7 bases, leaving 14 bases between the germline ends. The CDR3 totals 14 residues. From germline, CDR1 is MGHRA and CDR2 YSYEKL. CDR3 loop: CASSQADTVGEQYF. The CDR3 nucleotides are TGCGCCAGCAGCCAAGCCGACACTGTGGGGGAGCAGTACTTC.

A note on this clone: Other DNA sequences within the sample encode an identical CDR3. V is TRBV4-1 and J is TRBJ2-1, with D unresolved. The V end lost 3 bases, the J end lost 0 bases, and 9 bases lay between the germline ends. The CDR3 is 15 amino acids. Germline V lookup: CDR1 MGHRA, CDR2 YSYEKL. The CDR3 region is CASSQGATSYNEQFF. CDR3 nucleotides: TGCGCCAGCAGCCAGGGCGCGACCTCCTACAATGAGCAGTTCTTC.

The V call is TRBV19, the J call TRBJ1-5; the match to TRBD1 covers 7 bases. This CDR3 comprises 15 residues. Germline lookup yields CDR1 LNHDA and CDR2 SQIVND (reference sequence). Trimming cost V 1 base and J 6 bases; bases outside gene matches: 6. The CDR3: CASSIGPQGGQPQHF. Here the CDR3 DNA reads TGTGCCAGTAGTATAGGCCCGCAGGGGGGTCAGCCCCAGCATTTT.

The CDR3 DNA sequence: TGTGCCATCAGTGAACAGATGAAGGTAAACACTGAAGCTTTCTTT. The encoded protein is CAISEQMKVNTEAFF. The V call is TRBV10-3, the J call TRBJ1-1, with D unresolved. From germline, CDR1 is ENHRY and CDR2 SYGVKD. This CDR3 is 15 amino acids long. The V and J ends lost 3 bases and 2 bases respectively, with 13 bases between them.

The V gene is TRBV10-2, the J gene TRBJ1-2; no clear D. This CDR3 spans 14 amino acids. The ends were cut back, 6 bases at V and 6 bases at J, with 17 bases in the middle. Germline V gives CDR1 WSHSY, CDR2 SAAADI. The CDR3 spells CASSRTQKTNGYTF. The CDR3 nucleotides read TGCGCCAGCAGCCGGACCCAAAAGACAAATGGCTACACCTTC.

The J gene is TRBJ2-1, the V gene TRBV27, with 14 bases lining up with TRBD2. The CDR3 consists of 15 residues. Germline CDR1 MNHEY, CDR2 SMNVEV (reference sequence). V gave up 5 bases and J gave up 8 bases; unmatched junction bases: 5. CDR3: CASSPGTSGRYEQFF. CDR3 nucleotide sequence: TGTGCCAGCAGTCCTGGGACTAGCGGGAGATATGAGCAGTTCTTC.

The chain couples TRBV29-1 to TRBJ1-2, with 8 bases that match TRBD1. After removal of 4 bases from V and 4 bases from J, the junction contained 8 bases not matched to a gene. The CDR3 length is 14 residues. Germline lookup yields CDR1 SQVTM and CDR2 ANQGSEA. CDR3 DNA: TGCAGCGTTGGGGACTCAGGGGGCGGCTATGGCTACACCTTC. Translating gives CSVGDSGGGYGYTF.

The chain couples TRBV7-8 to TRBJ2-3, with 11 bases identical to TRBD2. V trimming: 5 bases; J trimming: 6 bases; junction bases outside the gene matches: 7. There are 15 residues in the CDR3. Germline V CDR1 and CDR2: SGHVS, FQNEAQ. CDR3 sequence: CASSPGTSGRDTQYF. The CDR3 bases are TGTGCCAGCAGCCCCGGGACTAGCGGCCGGGATACGCAGTATTTT. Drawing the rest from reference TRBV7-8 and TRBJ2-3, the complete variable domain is GAGVSQSPRYKVAKRGQDVALRCDPISGHVSLFWYQQALGQGPEFLTYFQNEAQLDKSGLPSDRFFAERPEGSVSTLKIQRTQQEDSAVYLCASSPGTSGRDTQYFGPGTRLTVL.

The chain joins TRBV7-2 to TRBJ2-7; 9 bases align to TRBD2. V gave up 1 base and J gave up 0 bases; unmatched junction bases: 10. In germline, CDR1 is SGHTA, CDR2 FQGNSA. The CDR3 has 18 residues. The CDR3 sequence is CASSLVAWTSESSYEQYF. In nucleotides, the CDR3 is TGTGCCAGCAGCTTAGTAGCCTGGACTAGCGAGAGCTCCTACGAGCAGTACTTC.

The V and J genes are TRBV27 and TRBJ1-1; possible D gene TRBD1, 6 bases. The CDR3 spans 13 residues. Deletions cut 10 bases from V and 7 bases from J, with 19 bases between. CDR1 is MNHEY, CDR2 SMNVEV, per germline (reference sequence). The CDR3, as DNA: TGTGCCACCTGGGGACAACCCTTAAATGAAGCTTTCTTT. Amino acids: CATWGQPLNEAFF.

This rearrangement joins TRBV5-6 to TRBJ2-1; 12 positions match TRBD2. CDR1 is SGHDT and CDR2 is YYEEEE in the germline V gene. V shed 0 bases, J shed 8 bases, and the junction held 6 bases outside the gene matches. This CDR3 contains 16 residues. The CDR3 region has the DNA TGTGCCAGCAGCTTGGATAGGACTAGCGGGAACTATGAGCAGTTCTTC. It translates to CASSLDRTSGNYEQFF.

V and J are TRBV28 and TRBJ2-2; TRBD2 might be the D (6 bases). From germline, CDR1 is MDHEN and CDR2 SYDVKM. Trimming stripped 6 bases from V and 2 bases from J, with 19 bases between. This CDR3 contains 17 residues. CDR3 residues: CASSSLGGAGNTGELFF. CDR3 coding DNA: TGTGCCAGCAGCTCCTTAGGCGGGGCAGGAAACACCGGGGAGCTGTTTTTT.

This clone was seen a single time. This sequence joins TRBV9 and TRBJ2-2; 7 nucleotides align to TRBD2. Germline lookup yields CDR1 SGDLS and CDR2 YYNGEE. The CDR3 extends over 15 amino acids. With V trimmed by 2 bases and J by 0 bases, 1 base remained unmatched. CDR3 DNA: TGTGCCAGCAGCGTGAGCGGGACGAACACCGGGGAGCTGTTTTTT. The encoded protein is CASSVSGTNTGELFF.

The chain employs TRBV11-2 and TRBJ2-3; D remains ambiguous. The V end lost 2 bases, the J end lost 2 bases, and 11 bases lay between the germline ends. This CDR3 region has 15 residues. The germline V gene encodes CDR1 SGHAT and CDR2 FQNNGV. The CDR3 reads CASSLRNYITDTQYF. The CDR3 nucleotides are TGTGCCAGCAGCTTACGGAACTATATCACAGATACGCAGTATTTT.

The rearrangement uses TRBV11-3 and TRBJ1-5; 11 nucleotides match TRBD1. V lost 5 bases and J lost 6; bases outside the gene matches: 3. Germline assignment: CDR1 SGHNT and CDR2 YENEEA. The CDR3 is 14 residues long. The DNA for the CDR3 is TGTGCCAGCAGCCGTGGGACAGGGGGTCAGCCCCAGCATTTT. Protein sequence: CASSRGTGGQPQHF.

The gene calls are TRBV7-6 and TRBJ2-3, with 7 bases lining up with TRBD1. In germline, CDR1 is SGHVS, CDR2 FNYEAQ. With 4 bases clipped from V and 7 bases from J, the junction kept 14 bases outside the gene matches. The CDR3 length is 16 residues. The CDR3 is CASSSHPQTGTHTQYF. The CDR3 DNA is TGTGCCAGCAGCTCCCATCCCCAGACAGGGACCCATACGCAGTATTTT.